This record concerns one TCR beta chain sequence. Its specificity is not known. Repertoires were generated with immunoSEQ multiplex PCR, while TCRdb's copy carries only in-frame clones and drops some. The table has around 2.1 million clones, 90% to 95% seen once. The sample originates from a study of shared clonotypes between healthy human individuals. Naive-designated CD8 cells lacked CD45RO, were positively enriched for CCR7, and omitted terminally differentiated effector memory CD45RA+ cells. Healthy adults negative for HIV, lacking recent acute infections or vaccinations, served as donors. The junction had 5 bases not matched to a gene; V was cut back by 1 base and J by 2 bases. Germline V gene data show CDR1 as SGHAT and CDR2 as FQNNGV. This CDR3 has 16 amino acids. Broader study findings: Researchers found naive subsets generally carried larger estimated richness than memory subsets.

The sequenced material came from naive CD8+ T cells from PBMCs. J is TRBJ1-5 and V is TRBV11-2; 7 positions agree with TRBD1. This receptor was obtained from a man younger than 35 in good health. Some clones in this sample may be carry-over from other donors' samples. The CDR3 region has the DNA TGTGCCAGCAGCTTAGGCGAGGGGGCGGGCAATCAGCCCCAGCATTTT. Amino acid sequence: CASSLGEGAGNQPQHF.